These 5 T cell receptor beta chains share one sample of origin, sequenced in a study of T cell responses to AZD1222 COVID-19 vaccine. Data came from immunoSEQ multiplex PCR; TCRdb stores just in-frame clones and leaves some out. This sample has approximately 160,000 clones; around 94% occur once, and the top ten carry roughly 5.5%. This sample comprised peripheral blood, obtained 28 days after the second AZD1222 dose. These receptors all stem from an adult who received the AZD1222 COVID-19 vaccine.

This chain joins TRBV5-4 and TRBJ1-2; 9 bases are shared with TRBD1. Per the germline V gene, CDR1 is SGHNT and CDR2 is YYREEE (reference sequence). CDR3 length: 15 residues. V trimming: 2 bases; J trimming: 1 base; junction bases outside the gene matches: 3. The CDR3 loop reads CASSLQGAFNYGYTF. In DNA form, the CDR3 reads TGTGCCAGCAGCTTACAGGGGGCCTTTAACTATGGCTACACCTTC.

The chain has TRBV11-1 and TRBJ2-7; D may correspond to TRBD1 or TRBD2 (5 bases each). The length of the CDR3 is 14 residues. The germline V gene has CDR1 SGHAT and CDR2 FQDESV (reference sequence). The V gene lost 2 bases and the J gene lost 6 bases, with 14 bases spanning the gap. CDR3 in DNA: TGTGCCAGCAGCTTACGGGACCAGGGTTCCGAGCAGTACTTC. Amino acid sequence: CASSLRDQGSEQYF. The variable domain in full, with the rest retrieved from reference TRBV11-1 and TRBJ2-7, is EAEVAQSPRYKITEKSQAVAFWCDPISGHATLYWYRQILGQGPELLVQFQDESVVDDSQLPKDRFSAERLKGVDSTLKIQPAELGDSAMYLCASSLRDQGSEQYFGPGTRLTVT.

As DNA, the CDR3 is TGTGCCAGCAGCTTTACAGGGGTCGGAAACATTCAGTACTTC. Amino acid sequence: CASSFTGVGNIQYF. The rearrangement uses TRBV28 and TRBJ2-4, with 7 bases aligning to TRBD1. Per germline, CDR1 MDHEN and CDR2 SYDVKM. This CDR3 comprises 14 residues. With V trimmed by 6 bases and J by 6 bases, 8 bases remained unmatched.

Of note for this clone: At one end, the junction sequence differs from germline, possibly due to a read error. The CDR3 DNA reads as TGTGCCAGCAGCCCGAGGACCTATGAACAGTTCTTC. Amino acids: CASSPRTYEQFF. V gene TRBV7-2 combines with J gene TRBJ2-1; D gene uncertain. Germline lookup yields CDR1 SGHTA and CDR2 FQGNSA. The CDR3 length is 12 residues. The whole variable domain, filled in from reference TRBV7-2 and TRBJ2-1, reads GAGVSQSPSNKVTEKGKDVELRCDPISGHTALYWYRQSLGQGLEFLIYFQGNSAPDKSGLPSDRFSAERTGGSVSTLTIQRTQQEDSAVYLCASSPRTYEQFFGPGTRLTVL.

In DNA form, the CDR3 reads TGTGCCAGCAGTTCACTTCTAAGCTCTGGAAACACCATATATTTT. Its protein is CASSSLLSSGNTIYF. The chain uses TRBV6-5 and TRBJ1-3; D gene uncertain. The V gene's germline CDR1 is MNHEY and CDR2 SVGAGI. The ends were cut back, 4 bases at V and 0 bases at J, with 10 bases in the middle. The CDR3 extends over 15 amino acids.